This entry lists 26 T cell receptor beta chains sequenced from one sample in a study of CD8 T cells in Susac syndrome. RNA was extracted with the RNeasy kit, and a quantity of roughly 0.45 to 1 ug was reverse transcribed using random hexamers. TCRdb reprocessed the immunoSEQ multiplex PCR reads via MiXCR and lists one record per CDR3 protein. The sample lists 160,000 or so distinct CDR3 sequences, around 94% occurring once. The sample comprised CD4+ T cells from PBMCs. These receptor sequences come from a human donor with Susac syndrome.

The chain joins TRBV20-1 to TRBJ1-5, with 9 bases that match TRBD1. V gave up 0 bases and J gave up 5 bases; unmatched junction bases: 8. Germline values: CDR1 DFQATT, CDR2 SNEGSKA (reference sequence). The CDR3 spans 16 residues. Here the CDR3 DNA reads TGCAGTGCTAGAGATCTCTTACAGGGGGCTTATCAGCCCCAGCATTTT. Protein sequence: CSARDLLQGAYQPQHF.

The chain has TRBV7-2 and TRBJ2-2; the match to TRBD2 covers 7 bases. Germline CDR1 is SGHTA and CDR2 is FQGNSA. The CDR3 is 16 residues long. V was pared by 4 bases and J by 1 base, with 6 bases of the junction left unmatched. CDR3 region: CASSSGGTRNTGELFF. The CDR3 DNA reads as TGTGCCAGCAGCTCGGGGGGTACTAGGAACACCGGGGAGCTGTTTTTT. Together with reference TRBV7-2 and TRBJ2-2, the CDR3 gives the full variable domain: GAGVSQSPSNKVTEKGKDVELRCDPISGHTALYWYRQSLGQGLEFLIYFQGNSAPDKSGLPSDRFSAERTGGSVSTLTIQRTQQEDSAVYLCASSSGGTRNTGELFFGEGSRLTVL.

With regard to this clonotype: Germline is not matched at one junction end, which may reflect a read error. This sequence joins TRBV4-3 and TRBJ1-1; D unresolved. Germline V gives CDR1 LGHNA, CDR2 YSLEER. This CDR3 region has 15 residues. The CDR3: CASSLPETGRRRLSF. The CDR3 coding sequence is TGCGCCAGCAGCCTCCCTGAAACGGGCCGCCGTCGGCTTTCTTTT.

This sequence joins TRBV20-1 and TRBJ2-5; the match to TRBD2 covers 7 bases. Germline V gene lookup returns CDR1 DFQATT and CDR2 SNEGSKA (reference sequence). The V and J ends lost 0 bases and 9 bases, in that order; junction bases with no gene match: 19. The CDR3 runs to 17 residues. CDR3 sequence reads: CSARDGETSSGFGAQYF. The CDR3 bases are TGCAGTGCTAGAGATGGGGAGACTAGCTCGGGATTTGGGGCCCAGTACTTC.

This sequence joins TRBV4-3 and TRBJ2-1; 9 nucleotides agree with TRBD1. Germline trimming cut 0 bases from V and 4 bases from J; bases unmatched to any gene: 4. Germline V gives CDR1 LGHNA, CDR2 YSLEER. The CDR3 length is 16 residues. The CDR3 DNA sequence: TGCGCCAGCAGCCAAGATGGGACAGGGAAGTACAATGAGCAGTTCTTC. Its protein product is CASSQDGTGKYNEQFF.

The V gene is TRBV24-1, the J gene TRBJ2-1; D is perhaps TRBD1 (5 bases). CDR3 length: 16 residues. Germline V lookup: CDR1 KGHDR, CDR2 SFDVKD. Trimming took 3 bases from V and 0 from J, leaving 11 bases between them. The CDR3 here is CATSDDSSSSYNEQFF. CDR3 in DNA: TGTGCCACCAGTGATGACAGTTCGAGCTCCTACAATGAGCAGTTCTTC.

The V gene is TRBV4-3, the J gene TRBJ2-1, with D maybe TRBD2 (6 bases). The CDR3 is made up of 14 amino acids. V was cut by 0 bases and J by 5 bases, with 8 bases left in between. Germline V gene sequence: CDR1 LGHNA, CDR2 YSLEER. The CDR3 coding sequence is TGCGCCAGCAGCCAAGAGAGGACTAACAATGAGCAGTTCTTC. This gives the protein CASSQERTNNEQFF.

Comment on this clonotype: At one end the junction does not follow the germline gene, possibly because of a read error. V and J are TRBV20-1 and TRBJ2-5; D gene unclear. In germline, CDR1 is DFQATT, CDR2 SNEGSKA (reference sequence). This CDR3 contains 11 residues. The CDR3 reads CSARVQETQYF. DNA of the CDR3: TGCAGTGCCAGAGTCCAAGAGACCCAGTACTTC.

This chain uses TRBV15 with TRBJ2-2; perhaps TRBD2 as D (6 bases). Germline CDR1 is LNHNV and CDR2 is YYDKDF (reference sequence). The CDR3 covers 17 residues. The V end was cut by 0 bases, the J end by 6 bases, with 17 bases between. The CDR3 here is CATSRDPPGRSAGELFF. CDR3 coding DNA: TGTGCCACCAGCAGAGACCCGCCGGGGAGGTCTGCCGGGGAGCTGTTTTTT.

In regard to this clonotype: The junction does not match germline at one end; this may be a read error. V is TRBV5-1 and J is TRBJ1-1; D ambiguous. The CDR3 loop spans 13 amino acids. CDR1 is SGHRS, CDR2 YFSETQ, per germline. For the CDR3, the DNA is TGTGCCAGTAGCCTGGGAGGTGGCACTGAAGCTTTCTTT. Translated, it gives CASSLGGGTEAFF. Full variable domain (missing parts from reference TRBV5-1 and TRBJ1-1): KAGVTQTPRYLIKTRGQQVTLSCSPISGHRSVSWYQQTPGQGLQFLFEYFSETQRNKGNFPGRFSGRQFSNSRSEMNVSTLELGDSALYLCASSLGGGTEAFFGQGTRLTVV.

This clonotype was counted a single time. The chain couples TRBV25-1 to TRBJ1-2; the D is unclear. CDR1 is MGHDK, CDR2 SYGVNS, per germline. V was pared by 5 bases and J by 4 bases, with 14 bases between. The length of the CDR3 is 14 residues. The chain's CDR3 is CASSSLGSTYGYTF. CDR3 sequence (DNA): TGTGCCAGCAGTTCACTTGGGTCAACCTATGGCTACACCTTC.

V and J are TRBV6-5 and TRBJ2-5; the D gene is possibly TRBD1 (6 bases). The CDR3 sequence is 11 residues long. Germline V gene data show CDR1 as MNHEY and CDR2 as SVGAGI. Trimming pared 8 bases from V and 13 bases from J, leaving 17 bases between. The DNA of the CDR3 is TGTGCCAGCGGCACAAGGGGGTCTGCGTACTTC. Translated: CASGTRGSAYF.

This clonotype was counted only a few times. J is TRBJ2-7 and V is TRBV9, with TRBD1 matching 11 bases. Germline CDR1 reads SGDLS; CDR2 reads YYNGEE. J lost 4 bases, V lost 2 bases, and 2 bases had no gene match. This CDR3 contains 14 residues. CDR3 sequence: CASSVGQGGYEQYF. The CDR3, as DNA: TGTGCCAGCAGCGTGGGACAGGGGGGTTACGAGCAGTACTTC.

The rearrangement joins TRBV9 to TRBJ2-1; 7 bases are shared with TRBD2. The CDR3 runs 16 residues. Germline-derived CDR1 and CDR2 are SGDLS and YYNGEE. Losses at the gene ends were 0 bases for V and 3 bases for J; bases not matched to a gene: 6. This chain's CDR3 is CASSVAGLDYYNEQFF. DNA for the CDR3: TGTGCCAGCAGCGTAGCCGGACTAGACTACTACAATGAGCAGTTCTTC.

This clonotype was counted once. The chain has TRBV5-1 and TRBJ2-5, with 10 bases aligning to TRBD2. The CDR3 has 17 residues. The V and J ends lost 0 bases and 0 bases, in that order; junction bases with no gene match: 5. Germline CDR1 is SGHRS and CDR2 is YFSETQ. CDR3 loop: CASSLALTSGYQETQYF. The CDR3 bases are TGCGCCAGCAGCTTGGCCCTGACTAGCGGGTACCAAGAGACCCAGTACTTC.

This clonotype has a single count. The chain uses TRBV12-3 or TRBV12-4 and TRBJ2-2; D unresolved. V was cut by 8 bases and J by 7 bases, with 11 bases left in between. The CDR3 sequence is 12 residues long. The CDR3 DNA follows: TGTGCCAGCGGTCTTAATTACGGGGAGCTGTTTTTT. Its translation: CASGLNYGELFF.

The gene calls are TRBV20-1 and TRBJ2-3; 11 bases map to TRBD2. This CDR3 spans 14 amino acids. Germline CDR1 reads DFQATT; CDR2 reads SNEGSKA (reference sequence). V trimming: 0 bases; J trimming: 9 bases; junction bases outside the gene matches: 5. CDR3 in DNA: TGCAGTGCTAGAGATAGGCTAGCGGGGGGAACGCAGTATTTT. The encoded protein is CSARDRLAGGTQYF.

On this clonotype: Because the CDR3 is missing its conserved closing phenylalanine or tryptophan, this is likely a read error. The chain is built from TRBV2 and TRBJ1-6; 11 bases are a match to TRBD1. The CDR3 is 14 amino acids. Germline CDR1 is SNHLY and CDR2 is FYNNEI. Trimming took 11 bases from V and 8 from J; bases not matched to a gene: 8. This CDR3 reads CASNLGQGDSPLHS. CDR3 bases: TGTGCCTCCAATTTGGGACAGGGGGATTCACCCCTCCACTCT.

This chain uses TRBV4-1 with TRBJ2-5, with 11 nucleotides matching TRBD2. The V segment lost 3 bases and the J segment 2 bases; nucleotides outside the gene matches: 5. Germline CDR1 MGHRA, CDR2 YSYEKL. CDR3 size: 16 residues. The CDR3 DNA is TGCGCCAGCAGCCAGAAATTAGCGGGGGGGCAAGAGACCCAGTACTTC. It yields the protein CASSQKLAGGQETQYF.

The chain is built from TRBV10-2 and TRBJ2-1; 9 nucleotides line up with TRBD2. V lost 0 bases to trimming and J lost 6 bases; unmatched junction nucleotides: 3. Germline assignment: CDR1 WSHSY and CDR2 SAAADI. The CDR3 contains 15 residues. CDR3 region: CASSESGLARNEQFF. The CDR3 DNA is TGCGCCAGCAGTGAGTCGGGACTAGCTCGCAATGAGCAGTTCTTC.

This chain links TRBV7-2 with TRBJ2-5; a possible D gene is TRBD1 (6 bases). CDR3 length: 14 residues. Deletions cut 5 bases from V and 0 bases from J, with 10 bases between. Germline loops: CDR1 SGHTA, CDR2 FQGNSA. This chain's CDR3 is CASSGYRDQETQYF. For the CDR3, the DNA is TGTGCCAGCAGCGGATACAGGGACCAAGAGACCCAGTACTTC.

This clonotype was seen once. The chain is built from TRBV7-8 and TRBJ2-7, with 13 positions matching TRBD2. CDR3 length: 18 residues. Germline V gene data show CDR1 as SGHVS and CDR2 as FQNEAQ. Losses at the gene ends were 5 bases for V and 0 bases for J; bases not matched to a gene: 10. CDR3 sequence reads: CASSDRLAGGLSSYEQYF. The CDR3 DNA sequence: TGTGCCAGCAGCGACAGACTAGCGGGGGGCCTTAGCTCCTACGAGCAGTACTTC.

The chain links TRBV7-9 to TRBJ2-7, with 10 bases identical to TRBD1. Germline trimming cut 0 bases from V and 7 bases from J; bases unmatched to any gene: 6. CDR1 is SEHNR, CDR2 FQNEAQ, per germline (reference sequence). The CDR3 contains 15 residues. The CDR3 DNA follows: TGTGCCAGCAGCTTAGCTCTGGACAGGGGGTTTGAGCAGTACTTC. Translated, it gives CASSLALDRGFEQYF.

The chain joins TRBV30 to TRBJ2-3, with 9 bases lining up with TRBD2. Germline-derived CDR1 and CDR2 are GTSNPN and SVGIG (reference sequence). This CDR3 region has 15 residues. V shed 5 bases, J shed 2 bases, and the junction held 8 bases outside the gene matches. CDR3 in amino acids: CAWDSSGAFTDTQYF. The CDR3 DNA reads TGTGCCTGGGACTCTAGCGGGGCCTTCACAGATACGCAGTATTTT.

This CDR3 reads CASSGPTGAAFF. Written as DNA, the CDR3 is TGTGCCAGCAGCGGACCGACAGGGGCTGCTTTCTTT. This chain uses TRBV9 with TRBJ1-1, with TRBD1 matching over 8 bases. With 3 bases clipped from V and 11 bases from J, the junction kept 6 bases outside the gene matches. The length of the CDR3 is 12 residues. CDR1 SGDLS and CDR2 YYNGEE come from the germline V gene. Filled out from reference TRBV9 and TRBJ1-1, the complete variable domain reads DSGVTQTPKHLITATGQRVTLRCSPRSGDLSVYWYQQSLDQGLQFLIQYYNGEERAKGNILERFSAQQFPDLHSELNLSSLELGDSALYFCASSGPTGAAFFGQGTRLTVV.

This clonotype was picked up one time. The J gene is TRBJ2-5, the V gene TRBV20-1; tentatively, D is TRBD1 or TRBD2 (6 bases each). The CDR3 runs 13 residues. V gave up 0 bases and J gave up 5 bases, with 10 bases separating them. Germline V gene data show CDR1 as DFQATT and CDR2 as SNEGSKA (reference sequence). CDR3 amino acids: CSARDGGRETQYF. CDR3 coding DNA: TGCAGTGCTAGAGATGGGGGGCGCGAGACCCAGTACTTC.